This TCR beta chain was found in a study of T cell changes during pregnancy in multiple sclerosis. In its sample, this clone was seen many times. TCRdb's copy holds only in-frame clones and misses some; the assay was immunoSEQ multiplex PCR. Of 90,000 to 120,000 clones in the sample, 80% to 95% were seen once. Germline-derived CDR1 and CDR2 are MRHNA and SNTAGT. CDR3 size: 13 residues. The V gene lost 4 bases and the J gene lost 5 bases, with 8 bases spanning the gap. The sample was peripheral blood, taken in the third trimester of pregnancy. The TCR sequence derives from a female donor in good health, enrolled as a control in a pregnancy study. The chain couples TRBV6-4 to TRBJ2-2; tentatively, D is TRBD1 (5 bases). The CDR3 protein is CASSVGDTGELFF. Here the CDR3 DNA reads TGTGCCAGCAGTGTAGGGGATACCGGGGAGCTGTTTTTT.